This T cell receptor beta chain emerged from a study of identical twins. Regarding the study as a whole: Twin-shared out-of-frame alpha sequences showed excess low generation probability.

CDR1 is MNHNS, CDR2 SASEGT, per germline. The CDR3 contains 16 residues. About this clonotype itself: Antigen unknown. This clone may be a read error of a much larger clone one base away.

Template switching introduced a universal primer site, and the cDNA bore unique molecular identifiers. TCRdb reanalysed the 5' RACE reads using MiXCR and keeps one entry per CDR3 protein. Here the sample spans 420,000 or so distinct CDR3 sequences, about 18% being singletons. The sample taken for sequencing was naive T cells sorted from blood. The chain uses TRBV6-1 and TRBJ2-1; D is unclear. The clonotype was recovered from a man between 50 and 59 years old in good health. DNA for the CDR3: TGTGCCAGCAGTGAATATTGGCCAGGCTCCTACGATGAGCAGTTCTTC. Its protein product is CASSEYWPGSYDEQFF.